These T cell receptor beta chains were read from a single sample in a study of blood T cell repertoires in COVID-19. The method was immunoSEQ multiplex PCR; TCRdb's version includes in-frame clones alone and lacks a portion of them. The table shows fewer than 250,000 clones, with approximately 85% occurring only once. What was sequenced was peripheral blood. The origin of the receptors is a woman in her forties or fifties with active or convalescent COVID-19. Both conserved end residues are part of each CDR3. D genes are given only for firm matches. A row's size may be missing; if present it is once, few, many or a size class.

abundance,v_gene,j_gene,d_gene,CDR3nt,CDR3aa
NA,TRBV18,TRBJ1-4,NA,TGTGCCAGCTCCCCTGGATTGGGGGCAGGTGAAAAACTGTTTTTT,CASSPGLGAGEKLFF
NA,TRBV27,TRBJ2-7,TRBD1,TGTGCCAGCAGTGCGACAGGGACCTACGAGCAGTACTTC,CASSATGTYEQYF
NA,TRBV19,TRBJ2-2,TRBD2,TGTGCCAGTAGTCCCTCCCGGCGGGAGCCCGGGGAGCTGTTTTTT,CASSPSRREPGELFF
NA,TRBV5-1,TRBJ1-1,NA,TGCGCCAGCAGTTGGACAGCGGGGACTGAAGCTTTCTTT,CASSWTAGTEAFF
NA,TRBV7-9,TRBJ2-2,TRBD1,TGTGCCAGCAGCGGACCCGGACAGGGCGGCGGGGAGCTGTTTTTT,CASSGPGQGGGELFF
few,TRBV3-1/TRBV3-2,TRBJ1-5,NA,TGTGCCAGCAGCCTACACGGGCAGCCCCAGCATTTT,CASSLHGQPQHF
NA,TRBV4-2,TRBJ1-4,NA,TGTGCCAGCAGCCTGGCGGGGGAGGACGCAACTAATGAAAAACTGTTTTTT,CASSLAGEDATNEKLFF
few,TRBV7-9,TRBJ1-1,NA,TGTGCCAGCAGCCTCCGAGCCTTGAAGATTCCCAACACTGAAGCTTTCTTT,CASSLRALKIPNTEAFF
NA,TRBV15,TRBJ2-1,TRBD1,TGTGCCACCAGCCGACAGGGGATTTGGAATGAGCAGTTCTTC,CATSRQGIWNEQFF
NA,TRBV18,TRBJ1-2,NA,TGTGCCAGCTCAGGCGGGTATGGCTACACCTTC,CASSGGYGYTF
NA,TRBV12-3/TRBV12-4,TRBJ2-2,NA,TGTGCCAGCAGACCCCGACAGACCGGGGAGCTGTTTTTT,CASRPRQTGELFF
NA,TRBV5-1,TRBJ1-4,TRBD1,TGCGCCAGCAGCGTCCGCCTAGGCCAGGGGGGTGAAAAACTGTTTTTT,CASSVRLGQGGEKLFF
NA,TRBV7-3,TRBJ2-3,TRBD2,TGTGCCAGCAGCTTAAGTAGCGGGAGAGGGACAGATACGCAGTATTTT,CASSLSSGRGTDTQYF
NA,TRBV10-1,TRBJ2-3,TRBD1,TGCGCCAGCAGTGAGGGGACAGGGGCTCCGTATTTT,CASSEGTGAPYF
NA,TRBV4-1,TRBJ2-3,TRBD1,TGCGCCAGCAGCCAAGATCCGGGACAGGGAATCTCCTCTCGCACAGATACGCAGTATTTT,CASSQDPGQGISSRTDTQYF
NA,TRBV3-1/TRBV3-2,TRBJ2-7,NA,TGTGCCAGCAGCCAAGACGGCGGAGAATACGAGCAGTACTTC,CASSQDGGEYEQYF
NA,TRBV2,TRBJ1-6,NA,TGTGCCAGCAACCCCCAGGGAAGTGAATCACCCCTCCACTTT,CASNPQGSESPLHF
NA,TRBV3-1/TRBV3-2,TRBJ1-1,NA,TGTGCCAGCACCCCAACAGGGAACACTGAAGCTTTCTTT,CASTPTGNTEAFF
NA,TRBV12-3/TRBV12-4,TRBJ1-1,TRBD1,TGTGCCAGCACCCCGACAGGGGTCACTGAAGCTTTCTTT,CASTPTGVTEAFF
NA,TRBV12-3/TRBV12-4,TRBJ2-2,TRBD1,TGTGCCAGCAGTCCTTACAGGGGCGGGGAGCTGTTTTTT,CASSPYRGGELFF
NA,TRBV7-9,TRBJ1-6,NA,TGTGCCAGCAGCCAGGGCAACACCAACAATTCACCCCTCCACTTT,CASSQGNTNNSPLHF
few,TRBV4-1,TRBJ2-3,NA,TGCGCCAGCAGCCCTTTGGCGCGGGGACTCACAGATACGCAGTATTTT,CASSPLARGLTDTQYF
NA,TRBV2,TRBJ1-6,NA,TGTGCCAGCAGGCCGGAGGCGGACCGAAATTCACCCCTCCACTTT,CASRPEADRNSPLHF
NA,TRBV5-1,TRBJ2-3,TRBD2,TGCGCCAGCAGCTCACTAGCGTTCATGTGGAATACGCAGTATTTT,CASSSLAFMWNTQYF
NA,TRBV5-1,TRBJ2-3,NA,TGCGCCAGCAGCGAGGGCGACACCACAGATACGCAGTATTTT,CASSEGDTTDTQYF
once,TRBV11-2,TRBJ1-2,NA,TGTGCCAGCAGCTTCTCCGCAGGGGAATATGGCTACACCTTC,CASSFSAGEYGYTF
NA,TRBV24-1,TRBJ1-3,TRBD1,TGTGCCACCAGTGATGATCAACAGGGGGCCGGAGGAAACACCATATATTTT,CATSDDQQGAGGNTIYF
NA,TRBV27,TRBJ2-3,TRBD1,TGTGCCAGCAGTATGGTCGGGACAGGGGGAGCCACTAGCACAGATACGCAGTATTTT,CASSMVGTGGATSTDTQYF
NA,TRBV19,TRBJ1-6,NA,TGTGCCAGTAGTCCAGAGGGCGGTTCACCCCTCCACTTT,CASSPEGGSPLHF
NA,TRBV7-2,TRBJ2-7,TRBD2,TGTGCCAGCAGCTTAGAAATCAGGGGGCTAGCGGGAGACTACGAGCAGTACTTC,CASSLEIRGLAGDYEQYF
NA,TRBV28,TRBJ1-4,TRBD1,TGTGCCAGCAGTTTAATGGGACAGGGAACTAATGAAAAACTGTTTTTT,CASSLMGQGTNEKLFF
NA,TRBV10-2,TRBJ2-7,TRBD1,TGCGCCAGTTCGGGACAGCCCTCCTACGAGCAGTACTTC,CASSGQPSYEQYF
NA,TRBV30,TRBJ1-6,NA,TGTGCCTGGACTGGGGCGAATTCACCCCTCCACTTT,CAWTGANSPLHF
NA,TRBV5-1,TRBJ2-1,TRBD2,TGCGCCAGCAGCTTTGGTGGACTAGCGGGTTACAATGAGCAGTTCTTC,CASSFGGLAGYNEQFF
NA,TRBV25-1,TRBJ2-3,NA,TGTGCCAGCAGGGGACTCGTCCCACATTTT,CASRGLVPHF
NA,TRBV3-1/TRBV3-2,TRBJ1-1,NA,TGTGCCAGCAGCCAAGATAGAGGGTTTGGCACTGAAGCTTTCTTT,CASSQDRGFGTEAFF
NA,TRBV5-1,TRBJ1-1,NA,TGCGCCAGCAGCTTGGTCGGCACTGAAGCTTTCTTT,CASSLVGTEAFF
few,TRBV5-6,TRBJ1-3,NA,TGTGCCAGCAGCTTTTCCCCCCTGAGCTCTGGAAACACCATATATTTT,CASSFSPLSSGNTIYF
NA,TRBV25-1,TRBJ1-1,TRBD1,TGTGCCAGCAGTGAATTCACGGGGACAGGAGGCCTTGGGACTGAAGCTTTCTTT,CASSEFTGTGGLGTEAFF
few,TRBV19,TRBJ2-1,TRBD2,TGTGCCAGTAGTATAGTGGTCGGGGGGGAGCTCGATGAGCAGTTCTTC,CASSIVVGGELDEQFF
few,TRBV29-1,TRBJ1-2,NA,TGCAGCGTTGAGCGGCTTTCGTATGGCTACACCTTC,CSVERLSYGYTF
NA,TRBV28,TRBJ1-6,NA,TGTGCCAGCAGTTTACCCACTCGGGTTGATAATTCACCCCTCCACTTT,CASSLPTRVDNSPLHF
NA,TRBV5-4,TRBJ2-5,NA,TGTGCCAGCAGGCAAGCGTTCCAAGAGACCCAGTACTTC,CASRQAFQETQYF
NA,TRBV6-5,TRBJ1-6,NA,TGTGCCGGATCCGGGTCGTATAATTCACCCCTCCACTTT,CAGSGSYNSPLHF
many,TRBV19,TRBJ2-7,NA,TGTGCCAGTAGCAAACAGGGATCCGAGCAGTACTTC,CASSKQGSEQYF
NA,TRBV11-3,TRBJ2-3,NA,TGTGCCAGCAGCTTAGGTCGGAGCACAGATACGCAGTATTTT,CASSLGRSTDTQYF
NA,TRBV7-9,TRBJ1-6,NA,TGTGCCAGCAGCCCCCAGGTTGTTGCTTCACCCCTCCACTTT,CASSPQVVASPLHF
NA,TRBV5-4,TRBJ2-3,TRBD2,TGTGCCAGCAGCTCCAGCGGGGGGACAGATACGCAGTATTTT,CASSSSGGTDTQYF
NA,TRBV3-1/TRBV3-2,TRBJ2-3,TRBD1,TGTGCCAGCAGCCGAAACAGGGGGAGTGGGACAGATACGCAGTATTTT,CASSRNRGSGTDTQYF
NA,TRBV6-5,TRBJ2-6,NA,TGTGCCAGCAGTCCAAGACACACTGGGGCCAACGTCCTGACTTTC,CASSPRHTGANVLTF
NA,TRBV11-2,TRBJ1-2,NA,TGTGCCAGCAGCTTAGCCCAGGGAGGGTATGGCTACACCTTC,CASSLAQGGYGYTF
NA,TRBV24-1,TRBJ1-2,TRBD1,TGTGCCACCAGTGATCCCCGGATATCGCGGGGACAGGGGTTATATGGCTACACCTTC,CATSDPRISRGQGLYGYTF
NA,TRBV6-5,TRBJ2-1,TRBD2,TGTGCCAGCAGTTACTCTGGGGGGGGCTCCTACAATGAGCAGTTCTTC,CASSYSGGGSYNEQFF
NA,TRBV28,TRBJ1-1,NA,TGTGCCATCCTCGGGATGAACACTGAAGCTTTCTTT,CAILGMNTEAFF
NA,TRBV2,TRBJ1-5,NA,TGTGCCAGCAGTACGACAGGCACCAGGGGTCCCCAGCATTTT,CASSTTGTRGPQHF